A single sample is the source of the 22 T cell receptor beta chains below, sequenced in a study of T cells in Graves' hyperthyroidism and ophthalmopathy. What was amplified from RNA transcripts were TCR beta CDR3 regions. TCR CDR3 regions were first amplified by RT-PCR with HTBI primers. TCRdb reprocessed the multiplex PCR reads with MiXCR, giving one entry per CDR3 protein. The sample contains about 690,000 distinct CDR3 sequences, 17% of which appear only once. The sequenced sample was blood. The receptor source for this set is a man between 50 and 59 years old with Graves' hyperthyroidism.

J is TRBJ2-5 and V is TRBV20-1; a possible D gene is TRBD2 (5 bases). The CDR3 loop spans 14 amino acids. V lost 3 bases, J lost 5 bases, and 16 bases lay in between. The V gene's germline CDR1 is DFQATT and CDR2 SNEGSKA (reference sequence). The CDR3 spells CSASPRDQLETQYF. CDR3 sequence (DNA): TGCAGTGCTAGCCCCCGGGATCAGTTGGAGACCCAGTACTTC.

This clonotype occurred a few times. The J gene is TRBJ1-2, the V gene TRBV5-6; D is unclear. CDR3 length: 15 residues. Looked up from germline, CDR1 is SGHDT and CDR2 is YYEEEE. Deletions cut 4 bases from V and 3 bases from J, with 16 bases between. CDR3 DNA sequence: TGTGCCAGCAGCCTGACCGGGTCCACTTACTATGGCTACACCTTC. It codes for CASSLTGSTYYGYTF.

The sample holds many counts of this clonotype. The chain combines TRBV20-1 with TRBJ1-6, with TRBD1 as a possible D gene (5 bases). Trimming pared 5 bases from V and 7 bases from J, leaving 15 bases between. CDR1 and CDR2 from the germline V gene are DFQATT and SNEGSKA (reference sequence). The CDR3 runs 14 residues. The CDR3 spells CSAPDLRGNSPLHF. CDR3 sequence (DNA): TGCAGTGCTCCGGATCTTCGGGGCAATTCACCCCTCCACTTT.

This clonotype was counted at least ten times. This sequence joins TRBV11-2 and TRBJ2-2, with TRBD2 identical over 14 bases. This CDR3 region has 15 residues. Germline CDR1 and CDR2: SGHAT and FQNNGV. J lost 7 bases, V lost 3 bases, and 1 base had no gene match. The CDR3 here is CASSLTSGRDGELFF. CDR3 coding DNA: TGTGCCAGCAGCTTGACTAGCGGGAGGGACGGGGAGCTGTTTTTT.

This clonotype has at least ten counts. The chain carries TRBV7-9 and TRBJ2-3, with D unresolved. With 0 bases removed from V and 1 base from J, the gap between germline ends came to 8 bases. This CDR3 is 15 amino acids long. Germline CDR1 is SEHNR and CDR2 is FQNEAQ (reference sequence). The CDR3 coding sequence is TGTGCCAGCAGCTTAGCCCCTAAGGGCACAGATACGCAGTATTTT. It specifies CASSLAPKGTDTQYF.

The table lists this clonotype with many counts. The gene calls are TRBV18 and TRBJ2-4; 7 bases agree with TRBD2. CDR3 length: 14 amino acids. V lost 3 bases to trimming and J lost 8 bases; unmatched junction nucleotides: 7. The germline CDR1 and CDR2 sequences are KGHSH and LQKENI. CDR3 sequence: CASSPGRELDIQYF. CDR3 coding DNA: TGTGCCAGCTCACCGGGGCGGGAGCTAGACATTCAGTACTTC.

This chain connects TRBV19 to TRBJ2-1; 10 nucleotides line up with TRBD2. This CDR3 spans 17 amino acids. Unmatched junction bases numbered 5, after V lost 0 bases and J lost 3 bases. CDR1 LNHDA and CDR2 SQIVND come from the germline V gene (reference sequence). In nucleotides, the CDR3 is TGTGCCAGTAGTATAGACGGAGCGGGAGGGCTCTACAATGAGCAGTTCTTC. Translated: CASSIDGAGGLYNEQFF.

This clonotype has at least ten counts. The V gene is TRBV28, the J gene TRBJ2-2, with 9 positions matching TRBD1. This CDR3 has 16 residues. The V gene's germline CDR1 is MDHEN and CDR2 SYDVKM. Losses at the gene ends were 5 bases for V and 7 bases for J; bases not matched to a gene: 11. The DNA of the CDR3 is TGTGCCAGCAGTCGTTCGGGACAGGGCTGGAGCGGGGAGCTGTTTTTT. Translation: CASSRSGQGWSGELFF.

This chain connects TRBV18 to TRBJ1-1; TRBD1 matches 8 bases. Per the germline V gene, CDR1 is KGHSH and CDR2 is LQKENI. Trimming took 3 bases from V and 4 from J; bases not matched to a gene: 13. This CDR3 has 17 amino acids. CDR3 loop: CASSPGRRGRRVTEAFF. The CDR3 DNA sequence: TGTGCCAGCTCACCGGGGCGCAGGGGGCGGAGGGTCACTGAAGCTTTCTTT. The full variable domain, rest sourced from reference TRBV18 and TRBJ1-1, is NAGVMQNPRHLVRRRGQEARLRCSPMKGHSHVYWYRQLPEEGLKFMVYLQKENIIDESGMPKERFSAEFPKEGPSILRIQQVVRGDSAAYFCASSPGRRGRRVTEAFFGQGTRLTVV.

The chain is built from TRBV28 and TRBJ2-1; D is possibly TRBD1 or TRBD2 (5 bases each). CDR1 MDHEN and CDR2 SYDVKM come from the germline V gene. CDR3 length: 15 amino acids. V dropped 2 bases and J dropped 5 bases, with 13 bases sitting between them. The CDR3 region is CASSLPVGPDNEQFF. In DNA form, the CDR3 reads TGTGCCAGCAGTTTACCGGTGGGACCGGACAATGAGCAGTTCTTC. Full variable domain (rest looked up from reference TRBV28 and TRBJ2-1): DVKVTQSSRYLVKRTGEKVFLECVQDMDHENMFWYRQDPGLGLRLIYFSYDVKMKEKGDIPEGYSVSREKKERFSLILESASTNQTSMYLCASSLPVGPDNEQFFGPGTRLTVL.

In its sample, this clonotype was seen many times. The chain joins TRBV28 to TRBJ2-7, with no clear D. The CDR3 spans 14 residues. In germline, CDR1 is MDHEN, CDR2 SYDVKM. The germline V and J ends were trimmed by 5 bases and 4 bases, with 15 bases remaining between them. This CDR3 is CASSPVTGTYEQYF. The CDR3 DNA sequence: TGTGCCAGCAGTCCGGTGACGGGTACATACGAGCAGTACTTC.

This clonotype was picked up a small number of times. The chain employs TRBV10-3 and TRBJ1-1; D is unclear. Per the germline V gene, CDR1 is ENHRY and CDR2 is SYGVKD. The V end was cut by 0 bases, the J end by 1 base, with 12 bases between. The CDR3 consists of 16 residues. DNA of the CDR3: TGTGCCATCAGTGAGTCGACCGGACTGGGGAACACTGAAGCTTTCTTT. Protein sequence: CAISESTGLGNTEAFF.

This clonotype was detected ten times or more. The chain combines TRBV24-1 with TRBJ2-7; D is undetermined. The CDR3 has 13 amino acids. Germline values: CDR1 KGHDR, CDR2 SFDVKD. V gave up 4 bases and J gave up 6 bases, with 12 bases separating them. The chain's CDR3 is CATSDHHSFEQYF. As DNA, the CDR3 is TGTGCCACCAGTGACCACCACAGTTTCGAGCAGTACTTC.

This clonotype was seen only a few times. V gene TRBV18 combines with J gene TRBJ1-5; 7 positions agree with TRBD1. This CDR3 region has 13 residues. The V segment lost 8 bases and the J segment 7 bases; nucleotides outside the gene matches: 8. Germline V gene lookup returns CDR1 KGHSH and CDR2 LQKENI. CDR3 sequence: CASNGQGDQPQHF. CDR3 in DNA: TGTGCCAGCAACGGGCAGGGGGACCAGCCCCAGCATTTT.

The chain links TRBV29-1 to TRBJ2-1; 7 bases line up with TRBD1. CDR1 SQVTM and CDR2 ANQGSEA come from the germline V gene. Losses at the gene ends were 6 bases for V and 0 bases for J; bases not matched to a gene: 2. This CDR3 comprises 13 residues. The CDR3 bases are TGCAGCGTCCGGGACAGCTCCTACAATGAGCAGTTCTTC. This translates into CSVRDSSYNEQFF.

This clonotype appeared many times. The V call is TRBV12-3 or TRBV12-4, the J call TRBJ1-6; possible D gene TRBD1, 6 bases. The CDR3 runs to 14 residues. Trimming removed 6 bases at V and 9 bases at J, with 15 bases between. The DNA of the CDR3 is TGTGCCAGCAGCTGGGGGGCGGATTCTTCACCCCTCCACTTT. Translation gives CASSWGADSSPLHF.

This clonotype was seen more than once but under ten times. The chain is built from TRBV29-1 and TRBJ1-1, with D possibly TRBD1 on 5 matching bases. The CDR3 extends over 13 amino acids. Germline CDR1 and CDR2: SQVTM and ANQGSEA. The ends were cut back, 7 bases at V and 1 base at J, with 13 bases in the middle. Here the CDR3 reads CSAITGGNTEAFF. The CDR3 DNA reads as TGCAGCGCCATAACCGGGGGGAACACTGAAGCTTTCTTT.

This clonotype was counted many times. The genes are TRBV30 and TRBJ2-7; no clear D. Per the germline V gene, CDR1 is GTSNPN and CDR2 is SVGIG (reference sequence). CDR3 length: 14 amino acids. Trimming cost V 1 base and J 1 base, with 11 bases left between them. The CDR3 bases are TGTGCCTGGAGTGACTTGACGCGTTCCTACGAGCAGTACTTC. This gives the protein CAWSDLTRSYEQYF.

This clonotype occurred many times. The rearrangement uses TRBV11-2 and TRBJ2-3; 12 nucleotides match TRBD2. V lost 4 bases to trimming and J lost 5 bases; unmatched junction nucleotides: 10. The CDR3 has 17 amino acids. The germline V gene has CDR1 SGHAT and CDR2 FQNNGV. The CDR3 loop reads CASSSPEWGLAGDTQYF. The CDR3 bases are TGTGCCAGCAGCTCCCCAGAATGGGGACTAGCGGGAGATACGCAGTATTTT. The whole variable domain, remainder taken from reference TRBV11-2 and TRBJ2-3, is EAGVAQSPRYKIIEKRQSVAFWCNPISGHATLYWYQQILGQGPKLLIQFQNNGVVDDSQLPKDRFSAERLKGVDSTLKIQPAKLEDSAVYLCASSSPEWGLAGDTQYFGPGTRLTVL.

The chain links TRBV14 to TRBJ1-2; 8 bases line up with TRBD1. This CDR3 is 18 amino acids long. Looked up from germline, CDR1 is SGHDN and CDR2 is FVKESK. V trimming: 5 bases; J trimming: 8 bases; junction bases outside the gene matches: 22. The CDR3 region is CASSRGTQGVVAERGYTF. For the CDR3, the DNA is TGTGCCAGCAGCAGGGGAACACAGGGGGTCGTTGCGGAGCGGGGCTACACCTTC. Drawing the rest from reference TRBV14 and TRBJ1-2, the complete variable domain is EAGVTQFPSHSVIEKGQTVTLRCDPISGHDNLYWYRRVMGKEIKFLLHFVKESKQDESGMPNNRFLAERTGGTYSTLKVQPAELEDSGVYFCASSRGTQGVVAERGYTFGSGTRLTVV.

This clonotype was counted ten times or more. The gene calls are TRBV4-1 and TRBJ1-6, with D maybe TRBD1 (6 bases). The CDR3 is made up of 16 amino acids. The germline gives CDR1 MGHRA, CDR2 YSYEKL. Trimming cost V 1 base and J 7 bases, with 14 bases left between them. The DNA of the CDR3 is TGCGCCAGCAGCCAAGCGGTAGGGGGGATCAATTCACCCCTCCACTTT. The encoded protein is CASSQAVGGINSPLHF.

The table lists this clonotype with a few counts. CDR3 protein: CASSLGWDSYNEQFF. CDR3 nucleotides: TGTGCCAGCAGCTTAGGTTGGGACAGCTACAATGAGCAGTTCTTC. The gene calls are TRBV5-5 and TRBJ2-1; TRBD1 aligns across 7 bases. This CDR3 region has 15 residues. After removal of 2 bases from V and 3 bases from J, the junction contained 5 bases not matched to a gene. Looked up from germline, CDR1 is SGHKS and CDR2 is YYEKEE (reference sequence).